These T cell receptor beta chains were read from a single sample in a study of identifying expanded T cells in peripheral blood. Measured with immunoSEQ multiplex PCR; TCRdb has only the in-frame clones, and not every one. The profile covers fewer than 110,000 clones, with roughly nine tenths appearing a single time and about 18% taken by the ten largest. The source material was blood. The source is a person aged 18-69 years in good health. Each CDR3 is given with its conserved first and last residue.

>TRBJ2-5|TRBV7-9
CASSLAGGLETQYF
>TRBJ2-1|TRBV7-9
CASSLAPRSHNEQFF
>TRBJ1-2|TRBV19
CASSKDRGFEGYGYTF
>TRBJ2-7|TRBV29-1
CSVRRGENYEQYF
>TRBJ1-1|TRBV15
CATSRDRGQGYTEAFF
>TRBJ1-2|TRBV6-5
CASSWDRGSNGYTF
>TRBJ2-7|TRBV30
CALTRGWKNEQYF
>TRBJ2-5|TRBV14
CASSHPGSRELTQYF
>TRBJ2-3|TRBV27
CASSFQRGPEDTQYF
>TRBJ2-5|TRBV28
CASSLLVVLNPRAQYF
>TRBJ2-7|TRBV27
CASSLLGKAYEQYF
>TRBJ1-6|TRBV6-1
CASSEAPAFSSYNSPLHF
>TRBJ1-1|TRBV4-3
CASSQAGRGRGTEAFF
>TRBJ1-1|TRBV15
CATSRVRTGNTEAFF
>TRBJ1-2|TRBV5-6
CASSLASGANGYTF
>TRBJ1-1|TRBV5-4
CASSQNTEAFF
>TRBJ2-5|TRBV6-1
CASSEAPWQGRGETQYF
>TRBJ1-5|TRBV19
CASRYGASNQPQHF
>TRBJ2-2|TRBV19
CASSWGDNTGELFF
>TRBJ2-2|TRBV7-2
CASTNAQGWAGELFF
>TRBJ1-5|TRBV2
CASSWTGGSNQPQHF
>TRBJ2-1|TRBV11-2
CASSLGGSDEQFF
>TRBJ1-6|TRBV5-5
CASSFQGPNSPLPLHF
>TRBJ2-1|TRBV5-5
CASSIRQGATNEQFF
>TRBJ2-7|TRBV5-1
CASSSTGNGVQYF
>TRBJ2-3|TRBV5-1
CASSFSALILAGEGDADTQYF
>TRBJ1-2|TRBV4-3
CASSQDYYGYTF
>TRBJ2-3|TRBV5-1
CASRLSVTDTQYF
>TRBJ2-5|TRBV13
CASSPGGGGASAQYF
>TRBJ2-1|TRBV18
CASSPPGTSGGSTYNEQFF
>TRBJ1-4|TRBV7-9
CASSAEVRVGEKLFF
>TRBJ1-2|TRBV21-1
CASKEGGWRHYGYTF
>TRBJ2-2|TRBV19
CASSIDGTGELFF
>TRBJ2-2|TRBV11-3
CASSRWGGMTGELFF
>TRBJ2-1|TRBV4-1
CASSQKTSGVYNEQFF
>TRBJ2-1|TRBV6-1
CASTPGRGARYEQFF
>TRBJ1-3|TRBV28
CASSLGQTPNTIYF
>TRBJ2-3|TRBV2
CASSEEGQGADTQYF
>TRBJ2-6|TRBV30
CAGTGANVLTF
>TRBJ2-7|TRBV28
CASSLMRDRGHEQYF
>TRBJ1-2|TRBV10-2
CASAAGRGDGYTF
>TRBJ1-1|TRBV6-6
CASLPGAIGTEAFF
>TRBJ2-1|TRBV6-5
CASSYLEVGEQFF
>TRBJ1-5|TRBV19
CASSIGVQSNQPQHF
>TRBJ2-7|TRBV7-9
CASSLWTGHEQYF
>TRBJ1-4|TRBV18
CASSPDRGTNEKLFF
>TRBJ1-4|TRBV27
CASSRRTAPATNEKLFF
>TRBJ2-7|TRBV11-2
CASSLSRGLSPYEQYF
>TRBJ1-6|TRBV18
CASSPSSYNSPLHF
>TRBJ2-1|TRBV5-4
CASSRSDWDNEQFF
>TRBJ2-3|TRBV11-2
CASSLYWLAGGTDTQYF